This entry is about one T cell receptor beta chain. Authors' analysis steps: Reference gene primer amplification gave nucleated cell count estimates. Method: immunoSEQ multiplex PCR; TCRdb's copy keeps in-frame clones and lacks some. Clonal size and the V and J genes are those of that table, whereas D and trimming came from the DNA. The profile covers fewer than 65,000 clones, with more than 70% appearing a single time and under 6.5% taken by the ten largest. This sample is drawn from a study of blood T cell repertoires in COVID-19. As for the study in general: Samples came from the United States, Italy and Spain, spanning acute and convalescent COVID-19. PBMCs, B-cell-depleted T cells, or T cells were the source of the cDNA or gDNA that made up the material.

CDR3 length: 16 amino acids. V shed 2 bases, J shed 2 bases, and the junction held 5 bases outside the gene matches. CDR1 and CDR2 from the germline V gene are MNHEY and SMNVEV (reference sequence). The clonotype originates from a man in his sixties with acute or convalescent COVID-19. The gene calls are TRBV27 and TRBJ2-1, with 8 bases fitting TRBD1. What was sequenced was peripheral blood. The CDR3 DNA follows: TGTGCCAGCAGTTTACGAACACAGGGGGCCTACAATGAGCAGTTCTTC. This codes for CASSLRTQGAYNEQFF.